Sequencing of this T cell receptor beta chain was carried out in a study of blood T cell repertoires in COVID-19. As for the study in general: Collection of acute and convalescent COVID-19 samples took place in the United States, Italy and Spain. From T cells, B-cell-depleted T cells, or PBMCs came the material, which was cDNA or gDNA.

Original processing methods: By means of reference gene primer amplification, nucleated cell counts were estimated. Only in-frame clones appear in the TCRdb table, and some are missing; sequencing was by immunoSEQ multiplex PCR. V, J and clone size are those of that table, while D and trimming were read from the DNA. Altogether approximately 52,000 clones are present, 86% being singletons, with the ten largest covering 1% to 1.5%. The CDR3 runs to 15 residues. Germline V gives CDR1 LGHNA, CDR2 YNFKEQ. Trimming removed 1 base from V and 2 bases from J, with 8 bases in between. This receptor was taken from a man aged 55 to 69 with acute or convalescent COVID-19. The sample comprised peripheral blood. The J gene is TRBJ2-2, the V gene TRBV4-2; D perhaps matches TRBD1 (5 bases). DNA for the CDR3: TGTGCCAGCAGCCAAGTGACAGTTAACACCGGGGAGCTGTTTTTT. This encodes CASSQVTVNTGELFF.